The TCR beta chain described here comes from a study of breast tumors, draining lymph nodes, adjacent tissues. Whole-study results and caveats: Data fit most tumor T cells coming from lymph node, expanding in tumor. Data only fit, rather than demonstrated, lymph node origin of most tumor T cells.

Many counts were recorded for this clonotype. Its antigen is unidentified. Axillary draining lymph nodes of breast cancer patients supplied the node samples. TCRdb independently ran MiXCR on the multiplex PCR reads; one entry per CDR3 protein. The table has 150,000 to 200,000 distinct CDR3 sequences, about 30% seen once; the top ten hold 3% to 4.5%. CDR1 and CDR2 from the germline V gene are MNHEY and SMNVEV (reference sequence). Between the trimmed V and J ends, which lost 5 bases and 7 bases, there was a span of 20 bases. The CDR3 length is 15 residues. Specimen: axillary lymph node tissue. The chain links TRBV27 to TRBJ1-2; D may be TRBD1 (6 bases). The sequence came from a female donor with breast cancer. Some clones in this sample may be carry-over from other donors' samples. CDR3 nucleotides: TGTGCCAGCAGTCCGCCTGGGGGCGCTCCCTTTGGCTACACCTTC. Its protein product is CASSPPGGAPFGYTF.